These T cell receptor beta chains were read from a single sample in a study of blood T cell repertoires in COVID-19. Using immunoSEQ multiplex PCR, the repertoire was profiled, and TCRdb retains in-frame clones only, with some absent. The sample consists of a few hundred thousand clones, around 85% of them appearing once. Sample: peripheral blood. Every receptor here comes from a woman aged 18-29 years with acute or convalescent COVID-19. Both conserved end residues are part of each CDR3. The D gene is left open where the match is weak. A clone size is listed for some rows: how often the clone was seen (once, few, many), or a class if it is expanded.

j_call,d_call,clone_size,v_call,cdr3_aa,cdr3_nt
TRBJ1-2,TRBD1,NA,TRBV5-4,CASSPDRGGYTF,TGTGCCAGCAGCCCGGACAGGGGTGGCTACACCTTC
TRBJ2-1,TRBD2,once,TRBV7-8,CASSFTRLAGHSYNEQFF,TGTGCCAGCAGCTTCACACGACTAGCGGGCCACTCCTACAATGAGCAGTTCTTC
TRBJ2-1,NA,NA,TRBV6-6,CASSSQGGSYNEQFF,TGTGCCAGCAGTTCACAGGGTGGCTCCTACAATGAGCAGTTCTTC
TRBJ1-1,NA,NA,TRBV12-3/TRBV12-4,CASSGEGDEAFF,TGTGCCAGCAGCGGGGAGGGTGATGAAGCTTTCTTT
TRBJ1-6,TRBD1,NA,TRBV27,CASSLSGGQGGSPLHF,TGTGCCAGCAGTTTATCGGGGGGACAGGGCGGTTCACCCCTCCACTTT
TRBJ1-1,NA,NA,TRBV18,CASSPSLNTEAFF,TGTGCCAGCTCACCGAGCTTGAACACTGAAGCTTTCTTT
TRBJ1-6,TRBD1,NA,TRBV6-2/TRBV6-3,CASSEQGAGDSPLHF,TGTGCCAGCAGCGAACAGGGGGCCGGGGATTCACCCCTCCACTTT
TRBJ2-3,TRBD1,NA,TRBV6-1,CASSEFHWTGGSDTQYF,TGTGCCAGCAGTGAATTTCATTGGACAGGGGGCTCAGATACGCAGTATTTT
TRBJ2-1,TRBD1,NA,TRBV28,CASSHRGTSYNEQFF,TGTGCCAGCAGTCACAGGGGAACGTCCTACAATGAGCAGTTCTTC
TRBJ1-4,NA,NA,TRBV5-4,CASSSDSPQGANEKLFF,TGTGCCAGCAGCAGCGACAGTCCCCAAGGGGCTAATGAAAAACTGTTTTTT
TRBJ1-3,TRBD1,NA,TRBV6-5,CASGIGQGGNTIYF,TGTGCCAGCGGGATTGGACAGGGTGGAAACACCATATATTTT
TRBJ2-7,TRBD2,NA,TRBV28,CASRNGGREVHYEQYF,TGTGCCAGCCGAAATGGGGGGCGGGAGGTCCACTACGAGCAGTACTTC
TRBJ1-5,TRBD1,NA,TRBV6-5,CASSYDRGNQPQHF,TGTGCCAGCAGTTACGACAGGGGCAATCAGCCCCAGCATTTT
TRBJ1-1,NA,NA,TRBV24-1,CATGGGAKTEAFF,TGTGCCACCGGGGGGGGCGCAAAAACTGAAGCTTTCTTT
TRBJ2-1,TRBD2,NA,TRBV15,CATSRGLAGGPSNEQFF,TGTGCCACCAGCAGAGGTCTAGCGGGGGGGCCTAGCAATGAGCAGTTCTTC
TRBJ2-3,NA,few,TRBV9,CASSPLWDISRTDTQYF,TGTGCCAGCAGCCCCCTCTGGGACATCTCGAGGACAGATACGCAGTATTTT
TRBJ1-2,NA,NA,TRBV7-2,CASSLGGEGPGGYTF,TGTGCCAGCAGCTTAGGAGGGGAGGGACCGGGTGGCTACACCTTC
TRBJ2-7,NA,NA,TRBV19,CASSAGYGGGDEQYF,TGTGCCAGTAGTGCGGGTTACGGAGGAGGGGACGAGCAGTACTTC
TRBJ1-1,NA,NA,TRBV30,CACGLGTSAFF,TGTGCCTGCGGCCTGGGCACCTCAGCTTTCTTT